This entry lists 24 T cell receptor beta chains sequenced from one sample in a study of cytomegalovirus exposure and HLA in healthy donors. With 60 Vbeta and 13 Jbeta primers, the PCR was carried out. The repertoire was sequenced with immunoSEQ multiplex PCR; TCRdb's copy has only in-frame clones and lacks some. The sample totals roughly 60,000 clones. Sequencing input: PBMCs. The receptor set was obtained from a woman aged 18 to 35 in good health and CMV-seronegative.

The rearrangement links TRBV29-1 to TRBJ1-2; 7 bases are a match to TRBD1. In germline, CDR1 is SQVTM, CDR2 ANQGSEA. The CDR3 contains 15 residues. Germline trimming cut 0 bases from V and 9 bases from J; bases unmatched to any gene: 13. The CDR3 loop is CSVEDRRGPSVSYTF. The DNA for the CDR3 is TGCAGCGTTGAAGACCGGAGGGGGCCCAGTGTCAGCTACACCTTC. Full variable domain (remainder filled in from reference TRBV29-1 and TRBJ1-2): SAVISQKPSRDICQRGTSLTIQCQVDSQVTMMFWYRQQPGQSLTLIATANQGSEATYESGFVIDKFPISRPNLTFSTLTVSNMSPEDSSIYLCSVEDRRGPSVSYTFGSGTRLTVV.

The chain uses TRBV19 and TRBJ1-2; the D gene is possibly TRBD1 (6 bases). This CDR3 has 15 residues. V gave up 1 base and J gave up 5 bases, with 14 bases separating them. Germline V gene lookup returns CDR1 LNHDA and CDR2 SQIVND (reference sequence). CDR3 DNA: TGTGCCAGTAGTATAGTTCCGGACAGTTATTATGGCTACACCTTC. As protein: CASSIVPDSYYGYTF.

The J gene is TRBJ1-1, the V gene TRBV5-1; D is unresolved. This CDR3 is built from 16 residues. V was clipped by 0 bases and J by 6 bases, with 18 bases between them. Germline values: CDR1 SGHRS, CDR2 YFSETQ. CDR3 in amino acids: CASSLGFEGPGAEAFF. CDR3 nucleotides: TGCGCCAGCAGCTTGGGGTTTGAGGGTCCGGGCGCTGAAGCTTTCTTT.

This chain links TRBV15 with TRBJ2-3; 12 nucleotides align to TRBD2. Trimming at V came to 6 bases and at J to 4 bases, leaving 5 bases not matched to a gene. Germline CDR1 is LNHNV and CDR2 is YYDKDF (reference sequence). This CDR3 is 15 amino acids long. CDR3 DNA sequence: TGTGCCACCAGTGCGCTAGCGGGGGGGGCAGATACGCAGTATTTT. This sequence encodes CATSALAGGADTQYF.

The CDR3, as DNA: TGTGCCAGCAGCTTGAGCGGGAGGGGGCAGTTCTTC. Amino acid sequence: CASSLSGRGQFF. V and J are TRBV7-2 and TRBJ2-1; 10 nucleotides line up with TRBD2. CDR1 is SGHTA, CDR2 FQGNSA, per germline. The CDR3 has 12 amino acids. V shed 3 bases, J shed 12 bases, and the junction held 2 bases outside the gene matches.

The rearrangement links TRBV25-1 to TRBJ1-2; D gene uncertain. The germline gives CDR1 MGHDK, CDR2 SYGVNS. Trimming pared 5 bases from V and 5 bases from J, leaving 12 bases between. CDR3 size: 13 residues. CDR3 DNA: TGTGCCAGCAGTTCCTACCCCCCGTATGGCTACACCTTC. It yields the protein CASSSYPPYGYTF.

Concerning this clone itself: Relative to the germline gene, one junction end is altered; a read error may explain this. J is TRBJ2-1 and V is TRBV5-1, with 9 positions matching TRBD2. The germline V gene has CDR1 SGHRS and CDR2 YFSETQ. The CDR3 contains 15 residues. The CDR3 loop is CASSASGVSDNEQFF. CDR3 nucleotides: TGCGCCAGCAGCGCTAGCGGGGTCTCCGACAATGAGCAGTTCTTC.

The V call is TRBV7-6, the J call TRBJ1-1; no clear D gene. The CDR3 spans 14 residues. CDR1 and CDR2 from the germline V gene are SGHVS and FNYEAQ. V was clipped by 0 bases and J by 7 bases, with 12 bases between them. The CDR3 loop is CASSLALGRGEAFF. Written as DNA, the CDR3 is TGTGCCAGCAGCTTAGCCCTCGGGAGAGGTGAAGCTTTCTTT. The whole variable domain, remainder taken from reference TRBV7-6 and TRBJ1-1, is GAGVSQSPRYKVTKRGQDVALRCDPISGHVSLYWYRQALGQGPEFLTYFNYEAQQDKSGLPNDRFSAERPEGSISTLTIQRTEQRDSAMYRCASSLALGRGEAFFGQGTRLTVV.

The V call is TRBV5-1, the J call TRBJ1-2; D might be TRBD1 (5 bases). The CDR3 totals 14 residues. Germline assignment: CDR1 SGHRS and CDR2 YFSETQ. The V and J ends lost 1 base and 7 bases respectively, with 14 bases between them. This CDR3 is CASSLQVGLVGYTF. In DNA, the CDR3 is TGCGCCAGCAGCTTGCAAGTGGGACTTGTTGGCTACACCTTC.

The chain carries TRBV5-4 and TRBJ2-7; TRBD2 matches at 9 bases. Germline V gene lookup returns CDR1 SGHNT and CDR2 YYREEE (reference sequence). V lost 4 bases to trimming and J lost 3 bases; unmatched junction nucleotides: 8. This CDR3 has 15 residues. The CDR3 here is CASSPPGTSRYEQYF. CDR3 DNA sequence: TGTGCCAGCAGCCCCCCCGGGACTAGCCGCTACGAGCAGTACTTC.

The rearrangement joins TRBV19 to TRBJ2-3, with a tentative D call TRBD1 (6 bases). The CDR3 is made up of 15 amino acids. CDR1 and CDR2 (germline): LNHDA, SQIVND (reference sequence). V lost 5 bases, J lost 2 bases, and 14 bases lay in between. CDR3 residues: CASSANRADTDTQYF. The CDR3 DNA follows: TGTGCCAGTAGTGCCAACAGGGCCGACACAGATACGCAGTATTTT.

This chain links TRBV4-1 with TRBJ2-1; TRBD2 matches at 9 bases. The J segment lost 5 bases and the V segment lost 2 bases, leaving 13 bases of the junction unmatched. CDR1 MGHRA and CDR2 YSYEKL come from the germline V gene. This CDR3 region has 18 residues. The CDR3 is CASSQWTSVTTPNNEQFF. CDR3 nucleotide sequence: TGCGCCAGCAGCCAATGGACTAGCGTTACGACTCCCAACAATGAGCAGTTCTTC.

The chain combines TRBV11-3 with TRBJ2-1; 7 positions agree with TRBD1. Germline lookup yields CDR1 SGHNT and CDR2 YENEEA. Trimming removed 5 bases from V and 3 bases from J; junction bases left unmatched: 4. This CDR3 region has 14 residues. CDR3 nucleotides: TGTGCCAGCAGCAAGGACAGGTTCTACAATGAGCAGTTCTTC. Amino acids: CASSKDRFYNEQFF.

The chain is built from TRBV5-6 and TRBJ2-7; 9 bases fit TRBD1. Germline V lookup: CDR1 SGHDT, CDR2 YYEEEE. J lost 6 bases, V lost 1 base, and 8 bases had no gene match. This CDR3 has 15 residues. The CDR3 spells CASSLYWTGVGEQYF. The CDR3 nucleotides are TGTGCCAGCAGCTTGTACTGGACAGGGGTAGGCGAGCAGTACTTC. Combining the CDR3 with reference TRBV5-6 and TRBJ2-7 gives the whole variable domain DAGVTQSPTHLIKTRGQQVTLRCSPKSGHDTVSWYQQALGQGPQFIFQYYEEEERQRGNFPDRFSGHQFPNYSSELNVNALLLGDSALYLCASSLYWTGVGEQYFGPGTRLTVT.

The CDR3 DNA sequence: TGTGCCAGCAGCCTCTCACGGGACAAGTCCTACGAGCAGTACTTC. Protein: CASSLSRDKSYEQYF. The V call is TRBV11-2, the J call TRBJ2-7; a weak D match, TRBD1 (6 bases). This CDR3 contains 15 residues. CDR1 and CDR2 from the germline V gene are SGHAT and FQNNGV. Trimming took off 5 bases at V and 1 base at J, with 15 bases between the two ends.

The chain carries TRBV10-2 and TRBJ1-1; TRBD1 matches 12 bases. Germline CDR1 and CDR2: WSHSY and SAAADI. The CDR3 length is 17 residues. J lost 7 bases, V lost 7 bases, and 16 bases had no gene match. CDR3 residues: CASKLGGRDRGQVEAFF. The CDR3 region has the DNA TGCGCCAGCAAGCTGGGGGGCCGGGACAGGGGGCAGGTTGAAGCTTTCTTT.

The chain links TRBV6-6 to TRBJ2-2; D may be TRBD1 (5 bases). The CDR3 covers 16 residues. CDR1 MNHNY and CDR2 SVGAGI come from the germline V gene (reference sequence). Between the trimmed V and J ends, which lost 7 bases and 2 bases, there was a span of 17 bases. CDR3 bases: TGTGCCAGCATCCGAACAGGCCGACTCAACACCGGGGAGCTGTTTTTT. Amino acid sequence: CASIRTGRLNTGELFF.

The chain carries TRBV11-3 and TRBJ1-6, with TRBD1 matching 8 bases. The CDR3 totals 15 residues. The V segment lost 0 bases and the J segment 9 bases; nucleotides outside the gene matches: 4. Looked up from germline, CDR1 is SGHNT and CDR2 is YENEEA. CDR3 nucleotides: TGTGCCAGCAGCTTAGAAGCAGGGGGCAGTTCACCCCTCCACTTT. Residues: CASSLEAGGSSPLHF.

The chain has TRBV19 and TRBJ1-2; no definite D call. The CDR3 is 14 residues long. Trimming stripped 1 base from V and 2 bases from J, with 8 bases between. Germline assignment: CDR1 LNHDA and CDR2 SQIVND (reference sequence). CDR3 sequence: CASSIVVGNYGYTF. In DNA, the CDR3 is TGTGCCAGTAGTATAGTGGTTGGCAACTATGGCTACACCTTC.

Here the CDR3 reads CASSLEAGVTTYNEQFF. The CDR3 DNA reads as TGCGCCAGCAGCTTGGAGGCAGGGGTTACGACCTACAATGAGCAGTTCTTC. This sequence joins TRBV5-1 and TRBJ2-1; D might be TRBD1 (6 bases). This CDR3 has 17 amino acids. The germline gives CDR1 SGHRS, CDR2 YFSETQ. Trimming left V 0 bases short and J 2 bases short, with 15 bases between.

The chain employs TRBV2 and TRBJ1-1; 7 bases map to TRBD1. This CDR3 has 18 residues. The germline CDR1 and CDR2 sequences are SNHLY and FYNNEI. After removal of 7 bases from V and 0 bases from J, the junction contained 17 bases not matched to a gene. As DNA, the CDR3 is TGTGCCAGCATCAAAATTCCACAGGGGCCCCTAATGAACACTGAAGCTTTCTTT. It codes for CASIKIPQGPLMNTEAFF. Variable domain in full (rest from reference TRBV2 and TRBJ1-1): EPEVTQTPSHQVTQMGQEVILRCVPISNHLYFYWYRQILGQKVEFLVSFYNNEISEKSEIFDDQFSVERPDGSNFTLKIRSTKLEDSAMYFCASIKIPQGPLMNTEAFFGQGTRLTVV.

This chain uses TRBV28 with TRBJ2-1; 9 bases agree with TRBD2. CDR1 and CDR2 from the germline V gene are MDHEN and SYDVKM. J gave up 6 bases and V 5 bases, and 14 bases lay outside the gene matches. CDR3 length equals 17 residues. The CDR3 loop is CASSLPRGRAGGNEQFF. DNA for the CDR3: TGTGCCAGCAGTCTCCCCCGCGGGAGGGCCGGTGGCAATGAGCAGTTCTTC.

The chain couples TRBV10-3 to TRBJ2-5, with 8 bases aligning to TRBD2. In germline, CDR1 is ENHRY, CDR2 SYGVKD. V gave up 7 bases and J gave up 7 bases; unmatched junction bases: 11. This CDR3 has 14 residues. The CDR3 bases are TGTGCCATCAAGGGCTCAGCGGGGGTCGGGACCCAGTACTTC. Translated, it gives CAIKGSAGVGTQYF.

The V call is TRBV5-4, the J call TRBJ2-2; 8 bases fit TRBD1. CDR3 length: 14 residues. V shed 1 base, J shed 4 bases, and the junction held 0 bases outside the gene matches. CDR1 is SGHNT, CDR2 YYREEE, per germline (reference sequence). CDR3 sequence: CASSLTGGTGELFF. In DNA, the CDR3 is TGTGCCAGCAGCTTGACAGGGGGCACCGGGGAGCTGTTTTTT.